The 18 T cell receptor beta chains listed next were all sequenced from one sample in a study of cytomegalovirus exposure and HLA in healthy donors. Researchers ran the PCR with 60 Vbeta and 13 Jbeta primers. The assay was immunoSEQ multiplex PCR, and TCRdb's table has in-frame clones only and misses some. The table has around 260,000 clones, about four fifths seen once; the top ten hold about 0.29%. Material for sequencing was PBMCs. These receptor sequences come from a girl aged 2-15 years in good health and CMV-seronegative.

The genes are TRBV29-1 and TRBJ2-7; 8 nucleotides line up with TRBD1. Unmatched junction bases numbered 9, after V lost 1 base and J lost 1 base. This CDR3 has 16 amino acids. In germline, CDR1 is SQVTM, CDR2 ANQGSEA. This CDR3 reads CSVEGGEQGVSYEQYF. DNA for the CDR3: TGCAGCGTTGAAGGGGGGGAACAGGGGGTTTCCTACGAGCAGTACTTC.

The chain recombines TRBV28 with TRBJ2-3; D remains ambiguous. The CDR3 is 17 residues long. Germline V gene data show CDR1 as MDHEN and CDR2 as SYDVKM. The germline V and J ends were trimmed by 2 bases and 4 bases, with 19 bases remaining between them. This chain's CDR3 is CASSLRLAYLRADTQYF. The CDR3 region has the DNA TGTGCCAGCAGTTTAAGGTTAGCCTACCTCCGAGCAGATACGCAGTATTTT.

The V and J genes are TRBV9 and TRBJ1-2, with D maybe TRBD1 (6 bases). The CDR3 consists of 13 residues. V lost 1 base and J lost 7, with 11 bases in between. Germline V CDR1 and CDR2: SGDLS, YYNGEE. The CDR3 reads CASSVRGGGGYTF. The CDR3 nucleotides are TGTGCCAGCAGCGTAAGGGGGGGTGGTGGCTACACCTTC.

V usage is TRBV11-2 and J usage is TRBJ2-4; weak D call: TRBD2 (7 bases). V lost 2 bases, J lost 4 bases, and 21 bases lay in between. The CDR3 contains 18 residues. CDR1 SGHAT and CDR2 FQNNGV come from the germline V gene. CDR3 coding DNA: TGTGCCAGCAGCTTATTTCGCGGGGGCGAATCGACGAAAAACATTCAGTACTTC. Amino acids: CASSLFRGGESTKNIQYF.

On this clone: Its ends do not fully match the called genes, so a read error is possible. This rearrangement joins TRBV30 to TRBJ1-1, with D possibly being TRBD1 (5 bases). Germline loops: CDR1 GTSNPN, CDR2 SVGIG (reference sequence). The CDR3 length is 12 residues. The CDR3 loop is CAWNDGRASEVF. Written as DNA, the CDR3 is TGTGCCTGGAACGACGGCAGGGCTTCTGAAGTTTTT.

The chain carries TRBV5-1 and TRBJ2-3; the D gene is possibly TRBD2 (8 bases). Trimming cost V 3 bases and J 4 bases, with 15 bases left between them. Germline-derived CDR1 and CDR2 are SGHRS and YFSETQ. This CDR3 spans 15 amino acids. The CDR3 region has the DNA TGCGCCAGCAGCTCGGGGACAGCGGGGGCAGATACGCAGTATTTT. This translates into CASSSGTAGADTQYF.

V gene TRBV14 combines with J gene TRBJ2-1, with TRBD1 matching over 7 bases. The germline gives CDR1 SGHDN, CDR2 FVKESK. This CDR3 has 17 amino acids. The J segment lost 2 bases and the V segment lost 6 bases, leaving 13 bases of the junction unmatched. The DNA of the CDR3 is TGTGCCAGCAGTCCTCTACAGGGGTCGGCCACCTACAATGAGCAGTTCTTC. It encodes CASSPLQGSATYNEQFF.

The J gene is TRBJ1-4, the V gene TRBV19; 9 bases map to TRBD1. The CDR3 sequence is 16 residues long. V was pared by 5 bases and J by 8 bases, with 12 bases of the junction left unmatched. Per germline, CDR1 LNHDA and CDR2 SQIVND (reference sequence). The chain's CDR3 is CASSPMPGQGREKLFF. The CDR3 DNA reads as TGTGCCAGTAGTCCAATGCCGGGACAGGGACGAGAAAAACTGTTTTTT.

The chain couples TRBV15 to TRBJ2-2; 9 nucleotides agree with TRBD2. V dropped 8 bases and J dropped 0; count of bases not matched to a gene: 4. CDR3 length: 15 residues. Germline V gives CDR1 LNHNV, CDR2 YYDKDF (reference sequence). The CDR3 loop is CATRSSGANTGELFF. The CDR3 DNA is TGTGCCACCCGATCTAGCGGGGCGAACACCGGGGAGCTGTTTTTT.

This clone was seen more than once but under ten times. CDR3 sequence (DNA): TGTGCCATGTCGACCGGACAGGATGGACTATATGGCTACACCTTC. Its translation is CAMSTGQDGLYGYTF. This chain connects TRBV10-3 to TRBJ1-2; 7 bases fit TRBD1. From germline, CDR1 is ENHRY and CDR2 SYGVKD. This CDR3 is 15 amino acids long. With V trimmed by 9 bases and J by 5 bases, 15 bases remained unmatched.

Of note for this clone: The sample carries other DNA sequences with the same CDR3. The chain carries TRBV6-5 and TRBJ1-1; D gene uncertain. This CDR3 spans 13 amino acids. The V end was cut by 3 bases, the J end by 1 base, with 6 bases between. The V gene's germline CDR1 is MNHEY and CDR2 SVGAGI. Written as DNA, the CDR3 is TGTGCCAGCAGTTATGGCAGGAACACTGAAGCTTTCTTT. Encoded protein: CASSYGRNTEAFF.

This chain joins TRBV5-1 and TRBJ1-6; a weak D match, TRBD1 (5 bases). CDR1 and CDR2 (germline): SGHRS, YFSETQ. This CDR3 spans 14 amino acids. Trimming removed 0 bases from V and 12 bases from J, with 13 bases in between. Here the CDR3 DNA reads TGCGCCAGCAGCTTGGGTTTGCCGGGGGAACCCCTCCACTTT. Translated, it gives CASSLGLPGEPLHF.

The chain recombines TRBV6-5 with TRBJ1-3; D not certain. The germline gives CDR1 MNHEY, CDR2 SVGAGI. Trimming took off 5 bases at V and 0 bases at J, with 11 bases between the two ends. This CDR3 has 15 residues. CDR3 nucleotides: TGTGCCAGCAGTAGAGCGGGCGCCTCTGGAAACACCATATATTTT. It codes for CASSRAGASGNTIYF.

The chain uses TRBV27 and TRBJ2-7; D not certain. CDR3 length: 11 residues. V was clipped by 3 bases and J by 4 bases, with 4 bases between them. Per germline, CDR1 MNHEY and CDR2 SMNVEV (reference sequence). The CDR3 reads CASSFMYEQYF. The CDR3 coding sequence is TGTGCCAGCAGTTTTATGTACGAGCAGTACTTC.

This clone was seen once. This chain connects TRBV7-6 to TRBJ1-6, with a tentative D call TRBD1 (5 bases). CDR3 length equals 17 residues. Looked up from germline, CDR1 is SGHVS and CDR2 is FNYEAQ. V lost 7 bases and J 10 bases, leaving 26 bases between the germline ends. CDR3 bases: TGTGCCAGCACCCAATCCCCCCCTTGGGGCGGGGGATCACCCCTCCACTTT. As protein: CASTQSPPWGGGSPLHF.

This chain joins TRBV6-5 and TRBJ2-5; 11 bases line up with TRBD2. Near its end, the DNA agrees better with TRBJ2-7, so the J call may be wrong. CDR3 length: 14 residues. Germline-derived CDR1 and CDR2 are MNHEY and SVGAGI. For the CDR3, the DNA is TGTGCCAGCAGTTTAGCGGGAGGGAGATACGAGCAGTACTTC. Its translation: CASSLAGGRYEQYF.

V is TRBV18 and J is TRBJ2-4; D is unresolved. The CDR3 covers 14 residues. The germline gives CDR1 KGHSH, CDR2 LQKENI. Trimming left V 3 bases short and J 0 bases short, with 6 bases between. Here the CDR3 reads CASSPTVAKNIQYF. DNA for the CDR3: TGTGCCAGCTCACCTACAGTAGCCAAAAACATTCAGTACTTC.

This clone was seen only a few times. This sample also contains other DNA sequences that code for the same CDR3. The V gene is TRBV6-5, the J gene TRBJ2-7; D unresolved. Germline V gives CDR1 MNHEY, CDR2 SVGAGI. Deletions cut 6 bases from V and 3 bases from J, with 9 bases between. The CDR3 extends over 12 amino acids. The CDR3 sequence is CASSPDNYEQYF. CDR3 DNA sequence: TGTGCCAGCAGCCCCGACAACTACGAGCAGTACTTC.